Listed here is a single T cell receptor beta chain. The antigen remains unidentified. At one end, the junction sequence differs from germline, possibly due to a read error. This sample is drawn from a study of tumor-infiltrating lymphocytes in primary liver carcinoma. Study summary: Sample counts of productive TCRbeta reads spanned roughly 3.65 to 8 million; these counts were similar across tissue types. Study observations and caveats: Only about 7-25% of top clones were detected in each of the five tumor regions.

The CDR3 covers 15 residues. Bulk tissue was left unsorted, and RNA and DNA were co-extracted from about 20-30 mg of it. Resection treated the patients' primary liver carcinoma. The template, about 550 ng total RNA, yielded TCR beta cDNA made with a constant-region primer. ARM-PCR was slightly modified, and three nested multiplex PCR rounds with it gave rise to the TCR beta libraries. The study ran its first two PCR rounds for roughly 10 cycles each, using TRBV1-TRBV30 forward primers and a C-beta reverse primer. TCRdb reprocessed the multiplex PCR reads via MiXCR and lists one record per CDR3 protein. The table records around 26,000 distinct CDR3 sequences, over 65% of them present only once.

This chain joins TRBV12-3 or TRBV12-4 and TRBJ2-7; D may be TRBD1 (5 bases). The TCR comes from a man aged 40-49 years with primary liver carcinoma and hepatitis B virus infection. Specimen: liver tumor tissue from sampling region 3. The subset here: tumor region T3, left-lateral pole. In nucleotides, the CDR3 is TGTGCCAGTAGTTTAGGATATGGGGCCAACTACGAGCAGTACTTC. This translates into CASSLGYGANYEQYF.